The 3 T cell receptor beta chains presented below share a single source sample, sequenced in a study of blood T cell repertoires in COVID-19. The data were produced by immunoSEQ multiplex PCR, yet TCRdb's version contains in-frame clones alone and is incomplete. The table shows around 170,000 clones, with roughly nine tenths occurring only once. The sequenced sample consisted of peripheral blood. These receptors were taken from a man in his sixties with acute or convalescent COVID-19.

The rearrangement links TRBV9 to TRBJ1-3; TRBD1 might be the D (6 bases). V lost 4 bases to trimming and J lost 7 bases, with 15 bases between them. The CDR3 is 14 residues long. Germline V gene data show CDR1 as SGDLS and CDR2 as YYNGEE. In DNA form, the CDR3 reads TGTGCCAGCAGCCCAACAGGGTGGATGAACACCATATATTTT. It translates to CASSPTGWMNTIYF.

This clone was observed once. Within the sample, other DNA sequences also encode this same CDR3. The CDR3 DNA is TGCGCCAGCAGCCAAGATCGGGGAAGGAACTATGGCTACACCTTC. The encoded protein is CASSQDRGRNYGYTF. J is TRBJ1-2 and V is TRBV4-3; D ambiguous. Between the trimmed V and J ends, which lost 0 bases and 2 bases, there was a span of 10 bases. Per germline, CDR1 LGHNA and CDR2 YSLEER. The CDR3 contains 15 residues.

The chain combines TRBV6-5 with TRBJ1-5; D is possibly TRBD1 (6 bases). The V gene lost 4 bases and the J gene lost 1 base, with 14 bases spanning the gap. The CDR3 spans 16 residues. The germline V gene encodes CDR1 MNHEY and CDR2 SVGAGI. CDR3 sequence (DNA): TGTGCCAGCAGTTCCCAACAGGGATGGAGCAATCAGCCCCAGCATTTT. Translation gives CASSSQQGWSNQPQHF.